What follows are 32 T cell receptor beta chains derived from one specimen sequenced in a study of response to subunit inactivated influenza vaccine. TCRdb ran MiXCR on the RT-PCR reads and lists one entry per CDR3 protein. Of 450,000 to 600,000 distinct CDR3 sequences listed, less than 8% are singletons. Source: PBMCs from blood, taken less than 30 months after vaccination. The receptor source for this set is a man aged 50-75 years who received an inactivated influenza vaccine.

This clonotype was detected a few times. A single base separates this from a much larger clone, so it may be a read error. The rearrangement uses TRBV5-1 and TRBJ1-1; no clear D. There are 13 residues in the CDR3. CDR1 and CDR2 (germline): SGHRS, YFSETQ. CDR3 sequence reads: CPSSLSLNTEAFF. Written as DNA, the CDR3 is TGCCCCAGCAGCTTGAGCTTGAACACTGAAGCTTTCTTT.

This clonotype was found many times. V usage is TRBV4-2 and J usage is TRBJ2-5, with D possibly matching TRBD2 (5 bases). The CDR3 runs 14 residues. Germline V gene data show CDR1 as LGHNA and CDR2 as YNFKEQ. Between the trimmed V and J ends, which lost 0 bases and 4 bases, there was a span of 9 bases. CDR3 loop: CASSQEGAVETQYF. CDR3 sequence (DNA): TGTGCCAGCAGCCAAGAAGGAGCGGTAGAGACCCAGTACTTC.

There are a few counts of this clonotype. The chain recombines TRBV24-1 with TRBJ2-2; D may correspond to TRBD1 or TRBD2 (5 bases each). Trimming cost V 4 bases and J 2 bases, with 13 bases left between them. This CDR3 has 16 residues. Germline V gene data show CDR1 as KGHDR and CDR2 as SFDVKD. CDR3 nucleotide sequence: TGTGCCACCAGTGAGCCCGACGGGGCTAACACCGGGGAGCTGTTTTTT. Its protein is CATSEPDGANTGELFF.

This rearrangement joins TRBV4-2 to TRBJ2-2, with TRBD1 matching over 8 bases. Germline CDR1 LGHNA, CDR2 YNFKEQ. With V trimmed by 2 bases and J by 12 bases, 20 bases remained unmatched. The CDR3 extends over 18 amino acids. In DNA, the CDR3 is TGTGCCAGCAGCCAACACACGACAGGGGCGAGAACACCGTCTCAGCTGTTTTTT. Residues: CASSQHTTGARTPSQLFF.

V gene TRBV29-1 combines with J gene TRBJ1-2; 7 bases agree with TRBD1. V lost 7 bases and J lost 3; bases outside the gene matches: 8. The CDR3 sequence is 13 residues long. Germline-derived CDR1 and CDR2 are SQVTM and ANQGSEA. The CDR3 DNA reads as TGCAGCGCGTCCCGGCAGGGGGACTATGGCTACACCTTC. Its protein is CSASRQGDYGYTF.

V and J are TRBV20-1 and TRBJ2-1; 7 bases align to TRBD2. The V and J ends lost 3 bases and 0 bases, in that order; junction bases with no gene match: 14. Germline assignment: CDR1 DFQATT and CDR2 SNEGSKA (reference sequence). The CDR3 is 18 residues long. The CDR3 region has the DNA TGCAGTGCTAGGGTCGCTAGCGGATCTTTTAGCTCCTACAATGAGCAGTTCTTC. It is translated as CSARVASGSFSSYNEQFF.

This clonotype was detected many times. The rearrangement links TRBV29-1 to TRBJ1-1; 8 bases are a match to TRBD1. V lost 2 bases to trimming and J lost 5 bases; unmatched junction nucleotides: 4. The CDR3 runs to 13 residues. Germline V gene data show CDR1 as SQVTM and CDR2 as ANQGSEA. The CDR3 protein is CSVEWTGRTEAFF. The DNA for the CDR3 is TGCAGCGTTGAATGGACAGGGAGGACTGAAGCTTTCTTT.

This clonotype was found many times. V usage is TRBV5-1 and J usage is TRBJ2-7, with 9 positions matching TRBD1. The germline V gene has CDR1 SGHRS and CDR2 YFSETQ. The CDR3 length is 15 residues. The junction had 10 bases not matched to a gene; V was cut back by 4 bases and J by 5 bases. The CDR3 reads CASSAAGTGSHEQYF. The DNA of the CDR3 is TGCGCCAGCAGCGCGGCCGGGACAGGGAGCCACGAGCAGTACTTC.

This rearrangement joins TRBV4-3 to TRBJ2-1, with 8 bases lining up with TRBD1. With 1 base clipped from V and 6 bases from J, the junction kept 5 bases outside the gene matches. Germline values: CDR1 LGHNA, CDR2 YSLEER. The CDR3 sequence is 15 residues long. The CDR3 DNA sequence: TGCGCCAGCAGCCAAGGCCAGGGGGCGCTCAATGAGCAGTTCTTC. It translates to CASSQGQGALNEQFF.

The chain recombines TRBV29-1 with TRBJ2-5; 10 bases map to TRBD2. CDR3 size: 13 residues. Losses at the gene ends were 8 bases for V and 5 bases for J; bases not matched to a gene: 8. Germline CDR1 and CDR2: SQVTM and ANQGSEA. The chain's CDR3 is CSLLPGLAETQYF. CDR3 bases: TGCAGCCTCCTCCCGGGACTAGCGGAGACCCAGTACTTC.

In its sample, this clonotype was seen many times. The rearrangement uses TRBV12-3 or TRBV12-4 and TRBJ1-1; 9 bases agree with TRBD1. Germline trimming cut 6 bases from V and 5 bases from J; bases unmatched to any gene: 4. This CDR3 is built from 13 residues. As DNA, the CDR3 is TGTGCCAGCAGGCGGACAGGGGAAACTGAAGCTTTCTTT. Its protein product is CASRRTGETEAFF.

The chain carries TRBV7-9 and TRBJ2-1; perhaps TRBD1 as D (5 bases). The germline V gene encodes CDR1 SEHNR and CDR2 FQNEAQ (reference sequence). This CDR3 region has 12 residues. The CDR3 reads CASVLGVNEQFF. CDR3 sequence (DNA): TGTGCTAGTGTGTTAGGGGTCAATGAGCAGTTCTTC.

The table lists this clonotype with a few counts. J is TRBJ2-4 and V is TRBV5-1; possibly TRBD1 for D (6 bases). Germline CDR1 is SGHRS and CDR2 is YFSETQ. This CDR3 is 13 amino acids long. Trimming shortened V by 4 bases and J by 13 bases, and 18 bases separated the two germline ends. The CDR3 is CASSEETSGTQYF. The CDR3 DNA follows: TGCGCCAGCAGCGAGGAAACGTCCGGGACACAGTACTTC.

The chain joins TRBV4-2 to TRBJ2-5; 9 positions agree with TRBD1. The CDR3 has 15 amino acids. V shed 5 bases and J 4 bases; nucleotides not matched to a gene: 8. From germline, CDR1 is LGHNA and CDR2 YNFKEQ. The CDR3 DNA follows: TGTGCCAGCAGCAGCCGGGACAGGGATTTAGAGACCCAGTACTTC. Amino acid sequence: CASSSRDRDLETQYF.

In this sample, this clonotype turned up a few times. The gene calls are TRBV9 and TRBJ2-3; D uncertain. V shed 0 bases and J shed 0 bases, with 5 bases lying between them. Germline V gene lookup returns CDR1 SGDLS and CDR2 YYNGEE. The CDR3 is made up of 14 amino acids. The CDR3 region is CASSVGASTDTQYF. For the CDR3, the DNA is TGTGCCAGCAGCGTAGGGGCGAGCACAGATACGCAGTATTTT.

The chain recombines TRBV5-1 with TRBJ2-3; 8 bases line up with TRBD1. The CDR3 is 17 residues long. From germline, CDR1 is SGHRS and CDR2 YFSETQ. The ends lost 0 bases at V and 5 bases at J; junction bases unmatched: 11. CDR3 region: CASSLGRQGFERDTQYF. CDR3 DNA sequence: TGCGCCAGCAGCTTGGGGCGACAGGGGTTTGAGAGAGATACGCAGTATTTT.

CDR3 DNA: TGCAGTGAGCTAGCGGATGGGACCCAGTACTTC. This gives the protein CSELADGTQYF. The chain uses TRBV20-1 and TRBJ2-5; 7 nucleotides match TRBD2. Trimming took 7 bases from V and 7 from J; bases not matched to a gene: 6. Germline V gene sequence: CDR1 DFQATT, CDR2 SNEGSKA (reference sequence). The CDR3 has 11 residues.

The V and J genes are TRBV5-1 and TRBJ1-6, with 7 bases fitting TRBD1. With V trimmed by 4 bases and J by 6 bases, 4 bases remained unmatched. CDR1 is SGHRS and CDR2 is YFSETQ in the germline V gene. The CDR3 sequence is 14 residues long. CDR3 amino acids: CASSVGQVNSPLHF. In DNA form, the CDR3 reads TGCGCCAGCAGCGTAGGACAGGTTAATTCACCCCTCCACTTT.

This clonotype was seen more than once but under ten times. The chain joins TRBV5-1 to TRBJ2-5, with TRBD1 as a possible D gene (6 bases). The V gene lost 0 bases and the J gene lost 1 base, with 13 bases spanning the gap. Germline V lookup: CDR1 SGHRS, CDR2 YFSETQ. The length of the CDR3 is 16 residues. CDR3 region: CASSLGGPGRQETQYF. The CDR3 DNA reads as TGCGCCAGCAGCTTGGGGGGGCCCGGCCGCCAAGAGACCCAGTACTTC.

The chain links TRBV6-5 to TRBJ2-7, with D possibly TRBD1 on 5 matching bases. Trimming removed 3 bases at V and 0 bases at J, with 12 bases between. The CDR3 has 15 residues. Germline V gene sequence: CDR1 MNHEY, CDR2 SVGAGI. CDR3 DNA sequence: TGTGCCAGCAGTTATGCGCAGGGCCTCTCCTACGAGCAGTACTTC. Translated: CASSYAQGLSYEQYF.

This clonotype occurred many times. CDR3 DNA sequence: TGTGCCATCAGTGCTACTCGGGACACCTATAATTCACCCCTCCACTTT. This encodes CAISATRDTYNSPLHF. The chain carries TRBV10-3 and TRBJ1-6, with D perhaps matching TRBD1 (6 bases). Germline V gives CDR1 ENHRY, CDR2 SYGVKD. The CDR3 extends over 16 amino acids. V lost 4 bases and J 2 bases, leaving 12 bases between the germline ends.

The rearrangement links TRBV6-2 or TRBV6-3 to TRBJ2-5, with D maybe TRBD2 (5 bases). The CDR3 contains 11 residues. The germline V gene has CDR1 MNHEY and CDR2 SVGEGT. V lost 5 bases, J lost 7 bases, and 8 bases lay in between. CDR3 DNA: TGTGCCAGCAGTCACCGGGGGACCCAGTACTTC. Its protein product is CASSHRGTQYF.

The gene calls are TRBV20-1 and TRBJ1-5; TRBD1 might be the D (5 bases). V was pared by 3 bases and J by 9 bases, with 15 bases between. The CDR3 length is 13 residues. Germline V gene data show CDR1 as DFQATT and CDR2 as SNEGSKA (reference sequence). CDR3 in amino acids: CSASEPAQGPQHF. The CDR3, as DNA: TGCAGTGCTAGTGAGCCAGCTCAGGGGCCCCAGCATTTT.

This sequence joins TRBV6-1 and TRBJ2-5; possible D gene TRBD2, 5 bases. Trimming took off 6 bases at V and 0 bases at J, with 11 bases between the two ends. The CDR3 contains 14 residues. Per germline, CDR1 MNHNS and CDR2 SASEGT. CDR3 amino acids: CASSRTGYQETQYF. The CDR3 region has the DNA TGTGCCAGCAGCCGAACGGGGTACCAAGAGACCCAGTACTTC.

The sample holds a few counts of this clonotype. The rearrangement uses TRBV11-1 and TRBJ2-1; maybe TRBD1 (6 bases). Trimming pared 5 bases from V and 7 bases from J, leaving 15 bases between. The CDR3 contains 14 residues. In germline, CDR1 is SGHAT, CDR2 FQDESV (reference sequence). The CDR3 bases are TGTGCCAGCAGCCCGGGACATGAATATAATGAGCAGTTCTTC. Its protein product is CASSPGHEYNEQFF.

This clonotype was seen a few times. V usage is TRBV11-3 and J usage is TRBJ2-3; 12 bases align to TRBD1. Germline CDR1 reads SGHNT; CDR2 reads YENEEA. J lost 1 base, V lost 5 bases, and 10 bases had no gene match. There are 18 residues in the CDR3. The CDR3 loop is CASSDRDRGQLGTDTQYF. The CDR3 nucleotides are TGTGCCAGCAGCGACAGGGACAGGGGGCAACTGGGCACAGATACGCAGTATTTT.

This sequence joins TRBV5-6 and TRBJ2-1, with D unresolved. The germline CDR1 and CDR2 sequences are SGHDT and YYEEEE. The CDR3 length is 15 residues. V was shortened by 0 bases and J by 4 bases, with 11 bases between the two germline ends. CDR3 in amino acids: CASSLEGSRYNEQFF. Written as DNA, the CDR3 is TGTGCCAGCAGCTTGGAGGGTAGCCGATACAATGAGCAGTTCTTC.

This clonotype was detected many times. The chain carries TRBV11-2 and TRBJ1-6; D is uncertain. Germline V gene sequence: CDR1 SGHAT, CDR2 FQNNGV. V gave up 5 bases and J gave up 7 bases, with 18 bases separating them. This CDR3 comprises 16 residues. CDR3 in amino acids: CASSHSGAVRNSPLHF. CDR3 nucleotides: TGTGCCAGCAGCCACTCAGGTGCAGTACGGAATTCACCCCTCCACTTT.

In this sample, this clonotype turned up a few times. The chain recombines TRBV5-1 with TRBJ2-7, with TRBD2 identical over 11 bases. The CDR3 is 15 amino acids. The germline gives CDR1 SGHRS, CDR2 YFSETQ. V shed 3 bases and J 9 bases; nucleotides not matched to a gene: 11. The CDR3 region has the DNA TGCGCCAGCAGCTCCCAGACTAGCGGGAATACCGTGCAGTACTTC. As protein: CASSSQTSGNTVQYF.

This CDR3 is CASSYLAGGGVHTDTQYF. In DNA form, the CDR3 reads TGTGCCAGCAGTTATCTAGCGGGAGGAGGGGTACACACAGATACGCAGTATTTT. V and J are TRBV2 and TRBJ2-3; 11 positions match TRBD2. The junction had 12 bases not matched to a gene; V was cut back by 5 bases and J by 2 bases. Germline V gives CDR1 SNHLY, CDR2 FYNNEI. CDR3 size: 18 residues.

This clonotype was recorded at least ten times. The CDR3, as DNA: TGTGCCATCCCCCCGGACAGAAGAGCTTACGAGCAGTACTTC. It translates to CAIPPDRRAYEQYF. V gene TRBV21-1 combines with J gene TRBJ2-7; the table assigns TRBD1, which was not confirmed against the DNA. TRBV21-1 is tagged as a pseudogene. This CDR3 region has 14 residues.

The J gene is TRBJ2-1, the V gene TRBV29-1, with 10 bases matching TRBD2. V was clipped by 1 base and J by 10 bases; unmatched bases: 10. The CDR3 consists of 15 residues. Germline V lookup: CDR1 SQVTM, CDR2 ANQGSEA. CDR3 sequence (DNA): TGCAGCGTTGAAGGTGAGACTAGCGGGCACGGGGAGCAGTTCTTC. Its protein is CSVEGETSGHGEQFF.